The TCR beta chain described here comes from a study of T cells in localized non-small cell lung cancer. Germline assignment: CDR1 MNHEY and CDR2 SMNVEV (reference sequence). The CDR3 consists of 15 residues. The V gene lost 3 bases and the J gene lost 1 base, with 11 bases spanning the gap. Using immunoSEQ multiplex PCR, the repertoire was profiled, and TCRdb retains in-frame clones only, with some absent. The sample lists around 41,000 clones, 88% occurring once. Broader study findings: Analysis by sequencing included only one tumor region, so heterogeneity remains possible. Turning up in adjacent lung were a median about 56 of the top 100 tumor clones.

As for this clone: Its antigen is still unknown.

The rearrangement joins TRBV27 to TRBJ2-3, with unresolved D. The source material was peripheral blood, sampled before any cancer treatment. The sequence was collected from a female donor at least 60 years old with stage I squamous cell lung carcinoma. CDR3 sequence reads: CASSLLTLGTDTQYF. The DNA for the CDR3 is TGTGCCAGCAGTTTGTTAACTTTAGGCACAGATACGCAGTATTTT.